The rows below give T cell receptor beta chains drawn from one sample of a study of blood T cell repertoires in COVID-19. Sequencing was performed with immunoSEQ multiplex PCR; in TCRdb, only in-frame clones are kept and a portion is missing. The sample lists tens of thousands of clones; 91% were seen once. Sequencing was carried out using peripheral blood. All receptors derive from a man aged 40-49 years with COVID-19, enrolled during active disease. CDR3s include the opening cysteine and the closing phenylalanine or tryptophan.

j_call v_call cdr3_aa
TRBJ1-5 TRBV6-5 CASSTTGWRQPQHF
TRBJ1-1 TRBV30 CAWTMDSGPAFF
TRBJ1-1 TRBV3-1/TRBV3-2 CASSPRQGHGTEAFF
TRBJ2-1 TRBV2 CASSEGLAGSNEQFF
TRBJ2-3 TRBV10-3 CAISDGGAGTDTQYF
TRBJ1-6 TRBV14 CASSQMSSPLHF
TRBJ1-6 TRBV3-1/TRBV3-2 CASSQQGANINSPLHF
TRBJ1-4 TRBV4-1 CASSQDQGTVNEKLFF
TRBJ2-1 TRBV3-1/TRBV3-2 CASSQQAGVPREQFF
TRBJ1-3 TRBV5-1 CASSLSWTLALGDTIYF
TRBJ2-2 TRBV5-6 CASSLSSTGELFF
TRBJ2-5 TRBV14 CASSPRTGATETQYF
TRBJ1-2 TRBV4-1 CASSQDLRDREDGYTF
TRBJ1-1 TRBV10-3 CAVVRDRNTEAFF
TRBJ1-1 TRBV18 CASSPIRGARAFF
TRBJ2-3 TRBV11-3 CASSPRTGGREYF
TRBJ1-4 TRBV3-1/TRBV3-2 CASSTRATNEKLFF
TRBJ2-6 TRBV5-4 CASSPGTGMGANVLTF
TRBJ2-1 TRBV7-7 CASSPVGGSYNEQFF
TRBJ1-2 TRBV11-2 CASSLSRDSNYGYTF
TRBJ2-7 TRBV6-2/TRBV6-3 CASSYSAGEQYF
TRBJ2-1 TRBV9 CASSVASGGNGDEQFF
TRBJ1-1 TRBV7-3 CASSSGTGGLERAFF
TRBJ1-6 TRBV5-1 CASSLAQGKPLHF
TRBJ1-6 TRBV12-3/TRBV12-4 CATTGYYNSPLHF
TRBJ1-2 TRBV19 CASSQNYGYTF
TRBJ2-5 TRBV5-1 CASSLDGQAETQYF
TRBJ2-5 TRBV5-1 CASSQNSGETQYF
TRBJ1-2 TRBV12-3/TRBV12-4 CASSSGQRDGYTF
TRBJ2-7 TRBV2 CASSVDISSYEQYF
TRBJ1-1 TRBV28 CASSTYRGTEAFF
TRBJ2-1 TRBV5-1 CASSLDPGQGYNEQFF
TRBJ1-2 TRBV3-1/TRBV3-2 CASSLRTGSYTF
TRBJ2-3 TRBV6-6 CASSPLTVGYDVTDTQYF
TRBJ2-5 TRBV5-4 CASSSERRGGETQYF
TRBJ2-5 TRBV6-1 CASSEARGTGETQYF
TRBJ2-5 TRBV3-1/TRBV3-2 CASSQDLGQGKTQYF
TRBJ2-7 TRBV16 CASSQAGTGAYEQYF